This T cell receptor beta chain was recovered during a study of identical twins. A universal primer site was created by template switching, with the cDNA bearing unique molecular identifiers. MiXCR, run by TCRdb on the 5' RACE reads, gives a single entry per CDR3 protein. The sample includes about 900,000 distinct CDR3 sequences, approximately 13% of them seen just once. From germline, CDR1 is SGHVS and CDR2 FQNEAQ. Trimming removed 5 bases from V and 2 bases from J; junction bases left unmatched: 13. The CDR3 is 17 amino acids. This clonotype has a handful of counts. The antigen is not known. Findings and limits, study-wide: Models, which agreed with sharing between unrelated individuals, nonetheless underestimated the out-of-frame TCR alpha sharing seen in monozygotic twins. Insertions ran lower in abundant cord blood beta clonotypes, though not in memory repertoires.

These data were also filed under a second study, of yellow fever vaccine responses in identical twins.

The chain couples TRBV7-8 to TRBJ2-7, with 9 nucleotides matching TRBD2. The TCR was taken from a woman aged 18-30 years in good health. What was sequenced was PBMCs. The CDR3 spells CASSPKGASGIAYEQYF. In DNA form, the CDR3 reads TGTGCCAGCAGCCCCAAGGGGGCTAGCGGGATAGCCTACGAGCAGTACTTC.